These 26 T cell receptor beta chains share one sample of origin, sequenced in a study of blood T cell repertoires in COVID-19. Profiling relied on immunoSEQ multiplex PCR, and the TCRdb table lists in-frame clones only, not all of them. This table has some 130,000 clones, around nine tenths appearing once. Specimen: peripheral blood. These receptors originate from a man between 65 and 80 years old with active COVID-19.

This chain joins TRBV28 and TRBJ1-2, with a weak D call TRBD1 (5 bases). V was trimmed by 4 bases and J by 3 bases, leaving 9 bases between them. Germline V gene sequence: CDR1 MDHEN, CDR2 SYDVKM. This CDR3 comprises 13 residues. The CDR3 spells CASSYGGDYGYTF. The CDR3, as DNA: TGTGCCAGCAGTTATGGAGGGGACTATGGCTACACCTTC.

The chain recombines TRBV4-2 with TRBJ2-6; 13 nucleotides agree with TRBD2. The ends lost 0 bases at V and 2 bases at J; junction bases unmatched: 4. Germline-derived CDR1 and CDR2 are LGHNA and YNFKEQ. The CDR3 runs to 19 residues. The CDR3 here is CASSQEGLAGYAGANVLTF. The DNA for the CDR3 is TGTGCCAGCAGCCAAGAGGGACTAGCGGGATACGCTGGGGCCAACGTCCTGACTTTC.

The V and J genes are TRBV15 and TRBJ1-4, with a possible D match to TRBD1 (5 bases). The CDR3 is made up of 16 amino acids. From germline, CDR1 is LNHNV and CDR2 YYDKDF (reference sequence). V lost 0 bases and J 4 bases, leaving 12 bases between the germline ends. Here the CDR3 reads CATSRDWGYGNEKLFF. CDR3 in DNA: TGTGCCACCAGCAGAGATTGGGGCTACGGTAATGAAAAACTGTTTTTT.

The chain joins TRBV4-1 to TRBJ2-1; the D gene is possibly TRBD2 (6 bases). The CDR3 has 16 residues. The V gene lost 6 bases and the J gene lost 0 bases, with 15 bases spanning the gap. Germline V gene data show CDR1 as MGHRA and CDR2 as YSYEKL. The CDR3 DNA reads TGCGCCAGCAGTCCGGGACTCACGAGCTCCTACAATGAGCAGTTCTTC. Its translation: CASSPGLTSSYNEQFF.

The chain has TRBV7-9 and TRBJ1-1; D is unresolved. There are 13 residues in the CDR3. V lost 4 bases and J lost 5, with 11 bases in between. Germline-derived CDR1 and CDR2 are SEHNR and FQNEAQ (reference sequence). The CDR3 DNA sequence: TGTGCCAGCAGCTCTGGACTGGAGACTGAAGCTTTCTTT. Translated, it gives CASSSGLETEAFF.

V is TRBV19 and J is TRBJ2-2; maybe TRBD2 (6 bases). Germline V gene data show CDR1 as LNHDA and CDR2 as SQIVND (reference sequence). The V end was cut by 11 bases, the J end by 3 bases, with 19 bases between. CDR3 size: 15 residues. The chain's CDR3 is CAVERRGWYTGELFF. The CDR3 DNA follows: TGTGCCGTCGAAAGGAGGGGATGGTACACCGGGGAGCTGTTTTTT.

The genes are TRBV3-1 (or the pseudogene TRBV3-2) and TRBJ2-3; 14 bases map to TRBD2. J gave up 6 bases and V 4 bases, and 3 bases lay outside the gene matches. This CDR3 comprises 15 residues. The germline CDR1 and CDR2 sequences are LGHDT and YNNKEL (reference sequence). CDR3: CASSLRLAGGDTQYF. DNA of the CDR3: TGTGCCAGCAGCCTTCGACTAGCGGGAGGGGATACGCAGTATTTT.

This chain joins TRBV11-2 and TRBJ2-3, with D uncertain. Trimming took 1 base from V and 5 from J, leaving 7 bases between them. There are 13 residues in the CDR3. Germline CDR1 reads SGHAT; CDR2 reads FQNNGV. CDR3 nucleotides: TGTGCCAGCAGCTTAGGTAGAGGAGATACGCAGTATTTT. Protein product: CASSLGRGDTQYF. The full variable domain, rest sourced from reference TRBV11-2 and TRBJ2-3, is EAGVAQSPRYKIIEKRQSVAFWCNPISGHATLYWYQQILGQGPKLLIQFQNNGVVDDSQLPKDRFSAERLKGVDSTLKIQPAKLEDSAVYLCASSLGRGDTQYFGPGTRLTVL.

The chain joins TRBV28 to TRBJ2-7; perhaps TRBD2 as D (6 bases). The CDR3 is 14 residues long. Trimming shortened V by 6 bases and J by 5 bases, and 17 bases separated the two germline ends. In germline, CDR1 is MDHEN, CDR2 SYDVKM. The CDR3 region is CASRDTSPGDEQYF. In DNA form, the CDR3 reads TGTGCCAGCAGGGATACTAGCCCCGGCGACGAGCAGTACTTC. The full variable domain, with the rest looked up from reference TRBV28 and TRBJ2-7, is DVKVTQSSRYLVKRTGEKVFLECVQDMDHENMFWYRQDPGLGLRLIYFSYDVKMKEKGDIPEGYSVSREKKERFSLILESASTNQTSMYLCASRDTSPGDEQYFGPGTRLTVT.

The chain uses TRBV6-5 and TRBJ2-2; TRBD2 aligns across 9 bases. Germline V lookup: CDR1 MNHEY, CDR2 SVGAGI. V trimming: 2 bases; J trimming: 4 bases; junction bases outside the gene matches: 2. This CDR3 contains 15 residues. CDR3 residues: CASSYVREGTGELFF. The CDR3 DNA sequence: TGTGCCAGCAGTTACGTGCGGGAGGGCACCGGGGAGCTGTTTTTT.

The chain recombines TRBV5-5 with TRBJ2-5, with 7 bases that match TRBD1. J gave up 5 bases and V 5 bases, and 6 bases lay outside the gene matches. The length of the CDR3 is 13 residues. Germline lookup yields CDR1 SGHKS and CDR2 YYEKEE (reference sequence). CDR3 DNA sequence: TGTGCCAGCAGTCCGACAGGGATGGAGACCCAGTACTTC. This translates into CASSPTGMETQYF.

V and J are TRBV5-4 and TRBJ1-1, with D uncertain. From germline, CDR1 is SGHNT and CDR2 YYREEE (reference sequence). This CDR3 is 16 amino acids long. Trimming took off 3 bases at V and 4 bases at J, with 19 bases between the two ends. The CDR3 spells CASSSVGVKGSTEAFF. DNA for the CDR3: TGTGCCAGCAGCTCGGTTGGGGTCAAAGGGAGCACTGAAGCTTTCTTT.

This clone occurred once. The CDR3, as DNA: TGTGCCAGCAGCGCACGGACTAGCGGGAGCTGGAATGAGCAGTTCTTC. This translates into CASSARTSGSWNEQFF. V and J are TRBV9 and TRBJ2-1, with TRBD2 matching 13 bases. This CDR3 has 16 residues. V lost 3 bases to trimming and J lost 7 bases; unmatched junction nucleotides: 7. Germline loops: CDR1 SGDLS, CDR2 YYNGEE.

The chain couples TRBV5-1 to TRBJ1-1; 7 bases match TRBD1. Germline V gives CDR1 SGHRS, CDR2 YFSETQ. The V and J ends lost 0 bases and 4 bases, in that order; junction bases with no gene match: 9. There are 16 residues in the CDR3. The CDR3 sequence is CASSLERGRGVTEAFF. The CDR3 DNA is TGCGCCAGCAGCTTGGAACGGGGCAGGGGGGTCACTGAAGCTTTCTTT.

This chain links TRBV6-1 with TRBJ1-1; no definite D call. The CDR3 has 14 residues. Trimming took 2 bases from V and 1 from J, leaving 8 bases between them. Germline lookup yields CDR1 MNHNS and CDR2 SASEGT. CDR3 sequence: CASSELPSNTEAFF. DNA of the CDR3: TGTGCCAGCAGTGAACTACCATCGAACACTGAAGCTTTCTTT.

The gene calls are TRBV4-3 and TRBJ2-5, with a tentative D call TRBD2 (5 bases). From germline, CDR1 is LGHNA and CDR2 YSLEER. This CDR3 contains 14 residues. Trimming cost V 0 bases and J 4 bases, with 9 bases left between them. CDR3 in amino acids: CASSQDEGRETQYF. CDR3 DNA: TGCGCCAGCAGCCAAGACGAGGGCAGAGAGACCCAGTACTTC.

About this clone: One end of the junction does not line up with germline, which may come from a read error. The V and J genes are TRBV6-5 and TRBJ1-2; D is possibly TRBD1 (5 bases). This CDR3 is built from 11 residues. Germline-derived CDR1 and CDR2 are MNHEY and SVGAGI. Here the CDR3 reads CAIRGGDGYTF. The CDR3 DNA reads TGCGCAATTAGGGGCGGGGATGGCTACACCTTC.

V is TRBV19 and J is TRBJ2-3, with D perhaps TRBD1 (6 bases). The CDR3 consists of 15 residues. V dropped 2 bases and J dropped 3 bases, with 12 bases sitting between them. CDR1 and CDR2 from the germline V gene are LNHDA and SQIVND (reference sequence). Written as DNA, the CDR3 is TGTGCCAGTAGTATACAGGGGAAGGGAACAGATACGCAGTATTTT. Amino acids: CASSIQGKGTDTQYF. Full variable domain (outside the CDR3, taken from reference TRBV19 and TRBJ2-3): DGGITQSPKYLFRKEGQNVTLSCEQNLNHDAMYWYRQDPGQGLRLIYYSQIVNDFQKGDIAEGYSVSREKKESFPLTVTSAQKNPTAFYLCASSIQGKGTDTQYFGPGTRLTVL.

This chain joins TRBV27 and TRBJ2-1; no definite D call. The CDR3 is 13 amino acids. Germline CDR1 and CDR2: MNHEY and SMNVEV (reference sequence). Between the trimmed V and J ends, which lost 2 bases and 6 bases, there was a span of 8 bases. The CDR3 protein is CASSLVESNEQFF. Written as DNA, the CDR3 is TGTGCCAGCAGTTTAGTAGAATCCAATGAGCAGTTCTTC.

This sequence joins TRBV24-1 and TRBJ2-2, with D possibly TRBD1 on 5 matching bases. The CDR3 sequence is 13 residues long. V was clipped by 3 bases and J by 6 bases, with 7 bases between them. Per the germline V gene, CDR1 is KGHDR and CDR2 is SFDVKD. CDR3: CATSDMTAGELFF. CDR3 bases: TGTGCCACCAGTGATATGACAGCCGGGGAGCTGTTTTTT.

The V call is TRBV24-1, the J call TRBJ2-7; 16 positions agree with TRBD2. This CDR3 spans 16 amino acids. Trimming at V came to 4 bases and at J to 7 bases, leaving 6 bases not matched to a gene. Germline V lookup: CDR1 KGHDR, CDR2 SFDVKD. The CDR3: CATSDGTSGRAGEQYF. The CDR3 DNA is TGTGCCACCAGTGACGGGACTAGCGGGAGGGCCGGGGAGCAGTACTTC.

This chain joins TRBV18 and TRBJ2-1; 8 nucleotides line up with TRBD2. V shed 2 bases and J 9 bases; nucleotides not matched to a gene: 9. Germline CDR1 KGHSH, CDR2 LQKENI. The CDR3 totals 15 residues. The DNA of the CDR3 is TGTGCCAGCTCACCAGTCAGCGGGAGTATCAGTGAGCAGTTCTTC. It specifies CASSPVSGSISEQFF.

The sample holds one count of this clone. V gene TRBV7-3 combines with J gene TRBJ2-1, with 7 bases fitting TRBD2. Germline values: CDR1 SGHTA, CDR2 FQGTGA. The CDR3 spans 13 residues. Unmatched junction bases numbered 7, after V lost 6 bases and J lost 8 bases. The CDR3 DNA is TGTGCCAGCAGAAGGGAAGGGAGGGATGAGCAGTTCTTC. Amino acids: CASRREGRDEQFF. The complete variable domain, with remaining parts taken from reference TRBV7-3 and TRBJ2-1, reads GAGVSQTPSNKVTEKGKYVELRCDPISGHTALYWYRQSLGQGPEFLIYFQGTGAADDSGLPNDRFFAVRPEGSVSTLKIQRTERGDSAVYLCASRREGRDEQFFGPGTRLTVL.

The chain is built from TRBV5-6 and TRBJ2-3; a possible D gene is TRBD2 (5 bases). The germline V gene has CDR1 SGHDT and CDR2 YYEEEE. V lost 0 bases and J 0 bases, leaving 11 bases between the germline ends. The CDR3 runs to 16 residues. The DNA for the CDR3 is TGTGCCAGCAGCTTGGAGGTTAGCGCTAGCACAGATACGCAGTATTTT. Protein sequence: CASSLEVSASTDTQYF.

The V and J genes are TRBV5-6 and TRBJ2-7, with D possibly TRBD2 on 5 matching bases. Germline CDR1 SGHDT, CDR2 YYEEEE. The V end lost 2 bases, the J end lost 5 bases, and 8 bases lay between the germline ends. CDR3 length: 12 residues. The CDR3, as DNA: TGTGCCAGCAGCTTCGAGAGGGACGAGCAGTACTTC. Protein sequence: CASSFERDEQYF.

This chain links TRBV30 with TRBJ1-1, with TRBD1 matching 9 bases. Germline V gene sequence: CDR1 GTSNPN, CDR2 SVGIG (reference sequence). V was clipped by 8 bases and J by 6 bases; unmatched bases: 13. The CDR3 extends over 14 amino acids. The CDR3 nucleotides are TGTGCCGGTGACAGGGGGGACCGGCGGGCTGAAGCTTTCTTT. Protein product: CAGDRGDRRAEAFF.